This TCR beta chain emerged from a study of cytomegalovirus exposure and HLA in healthy donors. Broader study findings: Excluded were some V segments that proved indistinguishable, including TRBV6-2 and TRBV6-3.

With regard to this clone: Its antigen is unidentified.

PCR employed 60 Vbeta and 13 Jbeta primers. The assay was immunoSEQ multiplex PCR, and TCRdb's table has in-frame clones only and misses some. Of 90,000 or so clones listed, over 65% were seen once; the top ten hold about a sixth. In germline, CDR1 is SGHKS, CDR2 YYEKEE (reference sequence). The CDR3 runs to 16 residues. The V segment lost 1 base and the J segment 10 bases; nucleotides outside the gene matches: 12. Sequencing was performed on PBMCs. The J gene is TRBJ2-7, the V gene TRBV5-5; 12 bases align to TRBD2. The TCR comes from a woman aged 18-29 years in good health and CMV-seropositive. The CDR3 DNA follows: TGTGCCAGCAGCTTGAGGGTGACTAGCGGGGGCACCGACCAGTACTTC. Residues: CASSLRVTSGGTDQYF.